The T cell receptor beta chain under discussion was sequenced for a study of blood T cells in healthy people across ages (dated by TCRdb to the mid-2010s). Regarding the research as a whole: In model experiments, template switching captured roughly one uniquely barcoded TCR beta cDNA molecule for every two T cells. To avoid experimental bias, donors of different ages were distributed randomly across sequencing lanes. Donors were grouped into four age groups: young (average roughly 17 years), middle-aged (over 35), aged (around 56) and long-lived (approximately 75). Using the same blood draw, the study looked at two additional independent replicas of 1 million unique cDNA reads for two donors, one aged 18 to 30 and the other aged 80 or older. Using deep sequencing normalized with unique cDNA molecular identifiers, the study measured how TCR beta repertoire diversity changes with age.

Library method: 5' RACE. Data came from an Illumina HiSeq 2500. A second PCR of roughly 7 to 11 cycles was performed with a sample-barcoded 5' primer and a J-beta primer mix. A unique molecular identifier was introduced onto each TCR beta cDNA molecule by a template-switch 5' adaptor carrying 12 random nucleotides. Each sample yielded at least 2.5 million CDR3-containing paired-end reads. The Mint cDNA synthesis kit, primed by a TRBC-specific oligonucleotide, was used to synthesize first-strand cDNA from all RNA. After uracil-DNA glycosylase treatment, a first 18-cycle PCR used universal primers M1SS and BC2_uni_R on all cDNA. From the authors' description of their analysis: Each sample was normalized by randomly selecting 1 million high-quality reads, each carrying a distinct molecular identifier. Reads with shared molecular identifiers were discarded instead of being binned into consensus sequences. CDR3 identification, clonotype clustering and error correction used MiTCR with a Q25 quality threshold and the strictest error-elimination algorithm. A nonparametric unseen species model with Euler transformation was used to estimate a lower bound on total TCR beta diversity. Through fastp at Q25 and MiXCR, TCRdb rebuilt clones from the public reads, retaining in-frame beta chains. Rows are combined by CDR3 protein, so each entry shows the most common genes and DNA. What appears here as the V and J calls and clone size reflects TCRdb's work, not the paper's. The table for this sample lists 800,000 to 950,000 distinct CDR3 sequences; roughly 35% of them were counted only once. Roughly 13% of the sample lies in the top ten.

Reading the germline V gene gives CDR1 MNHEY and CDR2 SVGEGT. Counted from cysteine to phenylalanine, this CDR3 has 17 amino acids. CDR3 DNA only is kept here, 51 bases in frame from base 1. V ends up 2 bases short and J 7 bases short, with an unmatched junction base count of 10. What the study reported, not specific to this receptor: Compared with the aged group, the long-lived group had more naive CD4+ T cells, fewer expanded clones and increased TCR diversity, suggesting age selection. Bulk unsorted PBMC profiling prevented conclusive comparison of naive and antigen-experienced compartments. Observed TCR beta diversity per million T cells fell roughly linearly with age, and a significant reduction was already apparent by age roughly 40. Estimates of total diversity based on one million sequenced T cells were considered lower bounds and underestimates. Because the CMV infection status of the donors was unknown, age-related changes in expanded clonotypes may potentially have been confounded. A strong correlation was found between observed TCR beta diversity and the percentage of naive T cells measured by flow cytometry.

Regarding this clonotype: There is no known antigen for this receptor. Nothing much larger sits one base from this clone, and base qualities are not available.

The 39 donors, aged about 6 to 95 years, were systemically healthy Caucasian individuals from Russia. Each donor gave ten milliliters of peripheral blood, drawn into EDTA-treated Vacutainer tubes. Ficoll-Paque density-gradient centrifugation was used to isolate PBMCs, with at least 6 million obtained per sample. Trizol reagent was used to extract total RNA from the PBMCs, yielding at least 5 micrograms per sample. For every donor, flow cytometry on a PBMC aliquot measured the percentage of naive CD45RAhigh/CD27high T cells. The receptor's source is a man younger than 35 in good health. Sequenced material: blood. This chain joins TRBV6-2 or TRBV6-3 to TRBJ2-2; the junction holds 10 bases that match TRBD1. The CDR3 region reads CASSYGAGQGKLGELFF. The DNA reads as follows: TGTGCCAGCAGTTACGGCGCGGGACAGGGGAAACTCGGGGAGCTGTTTTTT.